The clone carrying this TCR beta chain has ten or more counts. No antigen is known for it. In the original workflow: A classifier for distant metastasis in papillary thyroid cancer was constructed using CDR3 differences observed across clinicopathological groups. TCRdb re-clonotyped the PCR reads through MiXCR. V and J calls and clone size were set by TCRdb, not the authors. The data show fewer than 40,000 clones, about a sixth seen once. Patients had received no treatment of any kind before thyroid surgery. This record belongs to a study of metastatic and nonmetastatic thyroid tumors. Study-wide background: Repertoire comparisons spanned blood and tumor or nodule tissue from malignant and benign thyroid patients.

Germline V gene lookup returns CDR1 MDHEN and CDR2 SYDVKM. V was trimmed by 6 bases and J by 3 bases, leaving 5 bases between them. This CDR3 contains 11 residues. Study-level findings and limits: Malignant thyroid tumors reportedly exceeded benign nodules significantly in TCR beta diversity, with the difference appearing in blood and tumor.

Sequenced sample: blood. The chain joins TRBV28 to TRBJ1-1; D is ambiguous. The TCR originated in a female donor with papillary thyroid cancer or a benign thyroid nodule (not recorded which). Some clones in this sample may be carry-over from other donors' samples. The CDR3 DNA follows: TGTGCCAGCAGCTTCGACACTGAAGCTTTCTTT. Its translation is CASSFDTEAFF.